A selection of T cell receptor beta chains follows, all from one sample in a study of OX40 agonist ivuxolimab in advanced cancers. The assay was immunoSEQ multiplex PCR, and TCRdb's table has in-frame clones only and misses some. Altogether about 64,000 clones are present, approximately 90% being singletons, with the ten largest covering around 0.42%. The sample in question was CD4+ or CD8+ T cells sorted from blood, obtained in a trial of the OX40 agonist ivuxolimab. The receptors come from an adult with an advanced solid tumor such as melanoma, head and neck, liver or kidney cancer. CDR3s include the opening cysteine and the closing phenylalanine or tryptophan. D genes are given only for firm matches. Clone size, where shown, is once, few, many, or a class for clones that have expanded.

d_call,v_call,clone_size,j_call,cdr3_nt,cdr3_aa
-,TRBV2,-,TRBJ1-2,TGTGCCAGCAGTGAAGTACAGAGAGCTAACTATGGCTACACCTTC,CASSEVQRANYGYTF
-,TRBV19,-,TRBJ2-7,TGTGCCAGCGCCGGGACGGGGGTCTCCTACGAGCAGTACTTC,CASAGTGVSYEQYF
-,TRBV30,-,TRBJ2-1,TGTGCCTGGAATATACTTAAGGGGTACAATGAGCAGTTCTTC,CAWNILKGYNEQFF
-,TRBV19,-,TRBJ2-7,TGTGCCAGTAGTATATCCTCAGGGGGGACCTCCTACGAGCAGTACTTC,CASSISSGGTSYEQYF
-,TRBV18,-,TRBJ1-2,TGTGCCAGCTCACCACCTCATGGGGATGGCTACACCTTC,CASSPPHGDGYTF
-,TRBV10-2,-,TRBJ2-2,TGCGCCAGCAGTGATACGGTCGTGAACACCGGGGAGCTGTTTTTT,CASSDTVVNTGELFF
-,TRBV6-5,-,TRBJ1-1,TGTGCCAGCAGTTACGACAACATGAACACTGAAGCTTTCTTT,CASSYDNMNTEAFF
-,TRBV27,-,TRBJ2-7,TGTGCCAGCAGTATACAGGGTGGGTTCTACGAGCAGTACTTC,CASSIQGGFYEQYF
-,TRBV18,-,TRBJ1-4,TGTGCCAGCTCACCATCACGTCAAGACAATAATGAAAAACTGTTTTTT,CASSPSRQDNNEKLFF
-,TRBV10-1,-,TRBJ1-1,TGCGCCACGCAAGACGGACCTTCCACTGAAGCTTTCTTT,CATQDGPSTEAFF
-,TRBV7-2,-,TRBJ2-7,TGTGCCAGCAGCTCAATCCCGGGACATTCTTACTTC,CASSSIPGHSYF
-,TRBV5-1,-,TRBJ2-7,TGCGCCAGCAGCTTGGCTTCAGTTACCTACGAGCAGTACTTC,CASSLASVTYEQYF
TRBD2,TRBV7-9,-,TRBJ2-1,TGTGCCAGCAGCAAGACCGTACTAGCGGTATACAATGAGCAGTTCTTC,CASSKTVLAVYNEQFF
-,TRBV7-6,-,TRBJ2-3,TGTGCCAGCAGCATTACGGGACCTCCCGTAGCAGATACGCAGTATTTT,CASSITGPPVADTQYF
-,TRBV5-4,-,TRBJ2-2,TGTGCCAGCAGCGCCTCAGTTGGGGAGCTGTTTTTT,CASSASVGELFF
TRBD2,TRBV7-2,-,TRBJ2-5,TGTGCCAGCAGCTCTTGGGCCAGGACTAGCGGGAGTGGAGAGACCCAGTACTTC,CASSSWARTSGSGETQYF
TRBD1,TRBV2,-,TRBJ2-1,TGTGCCAGCAGGGTACAGGGGGCGCTTTCCAATGAGCAGTTCTTC,CASRVQGALSNEQFF
TRBD2,TRBV7-8,-,TRBJ2-3,TGTGCCAGCAGCCCTGGGACTAGCTCTAGCACAGATACGCAGTATTTT,CASSPGTSSSTDTQYF
TRBD2,TRBV7-2,-,TRBJ2-3,TGTGCCAGCAGCGTTAGCGGGACCCGCACAGATACGCAGTATTTT,CASSVSGTRTDTQYF
-,TRBV7-8,-,TRBJ1-5,TGTGCCAGCAGCTTAGGTCATTCGGGAGGGACTAGCAATCAGCCCCAGCATTTT,CASSLGHSGGTSNQPQHF
-,TRBV2,-,TRBJ1-1,TGTGCCAGAACCGAACAGGGTTCGGGGGCTGAAGCTTTCTTT,CARTEQGSGAEAFF
-,TRBV11-2,-,TRBJ2-3,TGTGCCAGCAGCCAGGACGGAAACACAGATACGCAGTATTTT,CASSQDGNTDTQYF
-,TRBV6-1,once,TRBJ1-2,TGTGCCAGCCGCGCAGGAGCGTCAGGGGCCAATGGCTACACCTTC,CASRAGASGANGYTF
-,TRBV18,-,TRBJ2-5,TGTGCCAGCTCACCGGCGCCAGCGGGCGAAGAGACCCAGTACTTC,CASSPAPAGEETQYF
TRBD2,TRBV5-1,-,TRBJ2-1,TGCGCCAGCGCACTAGCGGGAGGAGAGCAGTTCTTC,CASALAGGEQFF
-,TRBV15,-,TRBJ2-5,TGTGCCACCAGCAGAGATCGGGCGGGATTAGAGACCCAGTACTTC,CATSRDRAGLETQYF
-,TRBV7-8,-,TRBJ2-7,TGTGCCAGCAGCTACCCCAACATCGGTCTGGTCGAGCAGTACTTC,CASSYPNIGLVEQYF
-,TRBV7-2,-,TRBJ2-1,TGTGCCAGCAGCTTTACAGGGAGCTCCTACAATGAGCAGTTCTTC,CASSFTGSSYNEQFF
TRBD2,TRBV7-2,-,TRBJ2-7,TGTGCCAGCAGCCCACGGACTAGCGGGCGGTACGAGCAGTACTTC,CASSPRTSGRYEQYF
-,TRBV18,-,TRBJ2-3,TGTGCCAGCTCACCACGGGACACAGATACGCAGTATTTT,CASSPRDTDTQYF
TRBD2,TRBV18,-,TRBJ2-2,TGTGCCAGCTGGGGCGGGAGACCCACCGGGGAGCTGTTTTTT,CASWGGRPTGELFF
TRBD1,TRBV5-4,-,TRBJ2-7,TGTGCCAGCAGCTGGACAGGGCGCGAGCAGTACTTC,CASSWTGREQYF
-,TRBV7-2,-,TRBJ2-5,TGTGCCAGCATGGACCCGCAGGGGGGGGAGACCCAGTACTTC,CASMDPQGGETQYF
-,TRBV5-4,-,TRBJ2-7,TGTGCCAGCAGCTCAAAGGGTATCTACGAGCAGTACTTC,CASSSKGIYEQYF
-,TRBV9,-,TRBJ1-3,TGTGCCAGCAGTAGGGGAATCTCTGGAAACACCATATATTTT,CASSRGISGNTIYF
TRBD1,TRBV11-3,-,TRBJ2-7,TGTGCCAGCAGCTTCCGGACAGGCGCGGCCTACGAGCAGTACTTC,CASSFRTGAAYEQYF
-,TRBV19,-,TRBJ1-2,TGTGCCAGTAGTATACTAGAGGGGAACTATGGCTACACCTTC,CASSILEGNYGYTF
TRBD2,TRBV4-3,-,TRBJ2-7,TGCGCCAGCAGCCCCGGAGGGGCGGGAGGGAACCACGAGCAGTACTTC,CASSPGGAGGNHEQYF
-,TRBV7-9,-,TRBJ2-7,TGTGCCAGCAGCCGCCAGGGGGGATCCGTCGACGAGCAGTACTTC,CASSRQGGSVDEQYF
-,TRBV27,-,TRBJ2-4,TGTGCCAGCAGTTTATCGGGGTGGGGGGACAAGAAAAACATTCAGTACTTC,CASSLSGWGDKKNIQYF
TRBD2,TRBV7-2,-,TRBJ2-7,TGTGCCAGCAGCTTAGTGGGGACTAGCAACGAGCAGTACTTC,CASSLVGTSNEQYF
TRBD1,TRBV2,-,TRBJ2-2,TGTGCCAGCAGTCCCCCAGGGGGTGGGTACACCGGGGAGCTGTTTTTT,CASSPPGGGYTGELFF
-,TRBV27,-,TRBJ1-5,TGTGCCAGCAGTGTCCGGGAAAGCAATCAGCCCCAGCATTTT,CASSVRESNQPQHF
-,TRBV11-2,once,TRBJ2-7,TGTGCCAGCAGCATCACTACAGGGCACGAGCAGTACTTC,CASSITTGHEQYF
-,TRBV7-9,-,TRBJ2-1,TGTGCCAGCAGCTTAGCACTAGCAGCGCAGTTCTTC,CASSLALAAQFF
TRBD1,TRBV7-2,-,TRBJ1-2,TGTGCCAGCAGCCCAAAGGCAGGGGGGTATGGCTACACCTTC,CASSPKAGGYGYTF
-,TRBV30,-,TRBJ1-2,TGTGCCTGGACCCCCGACAGTAACTATGGCTACACCTTC,CAWTPDSNYGYTF